The clone carrying this T cell receptor (beta chain) was picked up one time. The assay was immunoSEQ multiplex PCR, and TCRdb's table has in-frame clones only and misses some. The table records over 100,000 clones, roughly 86% of them present only once. The Seattle patients, enrolled during active infection, were followed longitudinally. The CDR3 length is 15 residues. Trimming took 6 bases from V and 0 from J; bases not matched to a gene: 9. Germline V gene lookup returns CDR1 SGHRS and CDR2 YFSETQ. The source of the sample is a study of blood T cell repertoires in COVID-19. Whole-study context: Spain, Italy and the United States supplied samples that represented acute and convalescent COVID-19.

The source of this sequence is a woman aged 70-85 years with COVID-19, enrolled during active disease. V is TRBV5-1 and J is TRBJ2-7, with TRBD2 identical over 7 bases. Material for sequencing was peripheral blood. The CDR3 coding sequence is TGCGCCAGCACCCTCAGCGGGGCAAGCTCCTACGAGCAGTACTTC. Amino acids: CASTLSGASSYEQYF.